These T cell receptor beta chains were read from a single sample in a study of cytomegalovirus exposure and HLA in healthy donors. Libraries were prepared by immunoSEQ multiplex PCR; TCRdb keeps only in-frame clonotypes and omits some of them. The sample holds 75,000 to 90,000 clones, less than 80% seen once. The material sequenced was PBMCs. These receptor sequences come from a woman between 40 and 55 years old in good health and CMV-seropositive. CDR3s include the opening cysteine and the closing phenylalanine or tryptophan. D genes are given only for firm matches. Not all rows give a size; the values are once, few, many and, for expanded clones, a class.

>14|.|TRBV4-1|TRBD1|TRBJ2-3
CASSGTGGTDTQYF
TGCGCCAGCAGTGGGACAGGGGGCACAGATACGCAGTATTTT
>11|.|TRBV6-1|.|TRBJ1-1
CASREWAEAFF
TGTGCCAGCAGGGAGTGGGCTGAAGCTTTCTTT
>15|.|TRBV6-5|.|TRBJ1-3
CASSYSGDSGNTIYF
TGTGCCAGCAGTTACTCGGGCGACTCTGGAAACACCATATATTTT
>17|.|TRBV7-8|.|TRBJ1-2
CASSFISRRWPNYGYTF
TGTGCCAGCAGCTTCATTTCCCGGAGGTGGCCTAACTATGGCTACACCTTC
>13|.|TRBV6-1|.|TRBJ2-5
CASTFTGSETQYF
TGTGCCAGCACCTTCACAGGGTCGGAGACCCAGTACTTC
>16|.|TRBV19|.|TRBJ2-5
CASSSTGGSPGETQYF
TGTGCCAGTAGTAGTACGGGGGGCTCTCCTGGCGAGACCCAGTACTTC
>15|.|TRBV6-5|TRBD1|TRBJ1-6
CASSRQGARNSPLHF
TGTGCCAGCAGCCGACAGGGGGCTCGGAATTCACCCCTCCACTTT
>12|once|TRBV7-9|.|TRBJ2-3
CASSLVGDTQYF
TGTGCCAGCAGCTTAGTCGGAGATACGCAGTATTTT
>13|.|TRBV28|.|TRBJ1-2
CASSLPAGTWVSF
TGTGCCAGCAGTTTGCCCGCCGGGACATGGGTATCCTTC
>15|.|TRBV7-9|TRBD2|TRBJ2-1
CASSLGGGGGYEQFF
TGTGCCAGCAGCTTAGGCGGGGGGGGCGGGTATGAGCAGTTCTTC
>16|.|TRBV6-5|TRBD1|TRBJ1-6
CASSYSVTGHNSPLHF
TGTGCCAGCAGTTACTCGGTGACAGGGCATAATTCACCCCTCCACTTT
>13|.|TRBV27|.|TRBJ1-6
CASSQTENSPLHF
TGTGCCAGCAGCCAAACAGAAAATTCACCCCTCCACTTT
>14|.|TRBV7-2|.|TRBJ2-2
CASSLIASTGELFF
TGTGCCAGCAGCTTGATAGCCAGCACCGGGGAGCTGTTTTTT
>14|.|TRBV6-1|.|TRBJ1-5
CASSDSGQAQPQHF
TGTGCCAGCAGTGATTCAGGGCAGGCTCAGCCCCAGCATTTT
>17|.|TRBV5-3|TRBD1|TRBJ2-2
CARSWTRGRSNTGELFF
TGTGCCAGAAGCTGGACCAGGGGGCGAAGTAACACCGGGGAGCTGTTTTTT
>14|.|TRBV18|.|TRBJ1-2
CASSPQGLGYGYTF
TGTGCCAGCTCACCACAGGGGTTGGGCTATGGCTACACCTTC
>15|.|TRBV7-3|TRBD2|TRBJ2-1
CASSLHGGLNNEQFF
TGTGCCAGCAGCTTACACGGGGGGTTAAACAATGAGCAGTTCTTC
>16|.|TRBV5-6|.|TRBJ2-6
CASSLLGDAGANVLTF
TGTGCCAGCAGCTTGTTAGGGGATGCTGGGGCCAACGTCCTGACTTTC
>16|.|TRBV27|TRBD2|TRBJ2-1
CASSISTSGGNNEQFF
TGTGCCAGCAGTATTTCGACTAGCGGGGGAAACAATGAGCAGTTCTTC
>17|.|TRBV11-2|.|TRBJ2-7
CASSQYSMGHHSYEQYF
TGTGCCAGCAGCCAATACTCTATGGGACACCACTCCTACGAGCAGTACTTC
>12|.|TRBV7-2|TRBD2|TRBJ2-7
CASSRGGFEQYF
TGTGCCAGCAGCCGGGGGGGCTTCGAGCAGTACTTC
>14|.|TRBV5-6|.|TRBJ1-6
CASITRGRGSPLHF
TGTGCCAGCATCACGCGGGGGCGAGGTTCACCCCTCCACTTT
>15|.|TRBV7-8|TRBD2|TRBJ2-1
CASSLLAGGGDEQFF
TGTGCCAGCAGCTTGTTAGCGGGGGGCGGGGATGAGCAGTTCTTC
>11|.|TRBV28|.|TRBJ2-7
CATESTYEQYF
TGTGCCACTGAGAGTACCTACGAGCAGTACTTC
>13|.|TRBV19|.|TRBJ1-2
CASKRTLVYGYTF
TGTGCCAGTAAGAGGACACTCGTCTATGGCTACACCTTC
>16|few|TRBV5-5|.|TRBJ2-7
CASSTAVGGLGYEQYF
TGTGCCAGCAGCACAGCAGTGGGGGGATTAGGCTACGAGCAGTACTTC
>14|once|TRBV7-9|.|TRBJ1-3
CASSFNSSGNTIYF
TGTGCCAGCAGCTTCAACAGCTCTGGAAACACCATATATTTT
>13|.|TRBV27|.|TRBJ2-5
CASSYQFEETQYF
TGTGCCAGCAGTTATCAGTTTGAAGAGACCCAGTACTTC
>14|.|TRBV30|TRBD1|TRBJ2-7
CAWTNRDRGYEQYF
TGTGCCTGGACCAACCGGGACAGGGGTTACGAGCAGTACTTC
>15|.|TRBV5-6|TRBD1|TRBJ1-6
CASSTGQGFISPLHF
TGTGCCAGCAGCACCGGACAGGGGTTTATTTCACCCCTCCACTTT
>17|.|TRBV30|TRBD2|TRBJ2-3
CAWRVIAGGPVADTQYF
TGTGCCTGGAGAGTGATAGCGGGGGGGCCGGTCGCAGATACGCAGTATTTT
>16|.|TRBV7-3|TRBD2|TRBJ2-1
CASSLIPAGGSNEQFF
TGTGCCAGCAGCTTAATCCCAGCGGGGGGGAGCAATGAGCAGTTCTTC
>14|once|TRBV18|TRBD1|TRBJ1-5
CASSPDRDNQPQHF
TGTGCCAGCTCACCGGACAGGGACAATCAGCCCCAGCATTTT
>14|.|TRBV11-2|TRBD1|TRBJ1-2
CASSLRQGYYGYTF
TGTGCCAGCAGCTTAAGACAGGGCTACTATGGCTACACCTTC
>15|once|TRBV19|TRBD1|TRBJ1-4
CANSMGTANNEKLFF
TGTGCCAATAGTATGGGGACAGCAAATAATGAAAAACTGTTTTTT
>16|.|TRBV4-2|TRBD2|TRBJ2-3
CASSQDERGGADTQYF
TGTGCCAGCAGCCAAGATGAGCGGGGGGGGGCAGATACGCAGTATTTT
>15|few|TRBV5-4|TRBD2|TRBJ2-7
CASSITSGGAYEQYF
TGTGCCAGCAGCATAACGAGCGGGGGGGCCTACGAGCAGTACTTC
>15|once|TRBV2|TRBD2|TRBJ2-1
CASSEGLAGVGEQFF
TGTGCCAGCAGTGAAGGGCTAGCGGGGGTAGGTGAGCAGTTCTTC
>18|few|TRBV4-1|TRBD1|TRBJ1-4
CASSQPRGRRATNEKLFF
TGCGCCAGCAGCCAACCCAGGGGGCGCCGTGCAACTAATGAAAAACTGTTTTTT
>13|.|TRBV5-6|TRBD1|TRBJ1-4
CASRNRGDEKLFF
TGTGCCTCCCGCAACAGGGGGGATGAAAAACTGTTTTTT
>16|once|TRBV27|.|TRBJ1-1
CASSLESGYTGTEAFF
TGTGCCAGCAGTTTAGAATCGGGGTACACAGGGACTGAAGCTTTCTTT
>11|.|TRBV28|.|TRBJ2-1
CASRAIREQFF
TGTGCCAGCAGAGCAATCCGTGAGCAGTTCTTC
>14|.|TRBV29-1|TRBD1|TRBJ1-5
CSVVQGVGNQPQHF
TGCAGCGTAGTACAGGGGGTGGGTAATCAGCCCCAGCATTTT
>16|.|TRBV7-9|TRBD1|TRBJ1-2
CASSLGGGQANYGYTF
TGTGCCAGCAGCTTAGGGGGGGGACAGGCGAACTATGGCTACACCTTC
>13|few|TRBV14|TRBD1|TRBJ2-7
CASSQDRVYEQYF
TGTGCCAGCAGCCAGGACAGGGTCTACGAGCAGTACTTC
>13|.|TRBV19|.|TRBJ1-1
CASTLGQQGRTFF
TGTGCCAGTACCCTGGGCCAACAGGGACGGACTTTCTTT